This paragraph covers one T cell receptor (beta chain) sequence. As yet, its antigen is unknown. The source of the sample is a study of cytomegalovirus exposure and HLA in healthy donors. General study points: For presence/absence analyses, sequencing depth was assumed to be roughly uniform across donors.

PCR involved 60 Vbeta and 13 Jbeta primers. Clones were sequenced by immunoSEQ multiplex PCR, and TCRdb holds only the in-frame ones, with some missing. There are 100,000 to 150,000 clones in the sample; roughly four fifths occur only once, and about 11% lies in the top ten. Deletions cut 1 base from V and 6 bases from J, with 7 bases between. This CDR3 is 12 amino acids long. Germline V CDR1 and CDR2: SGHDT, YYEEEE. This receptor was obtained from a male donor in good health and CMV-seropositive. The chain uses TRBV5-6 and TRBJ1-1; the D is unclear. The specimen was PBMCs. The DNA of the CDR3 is TGTGCCAGCAGCTTGATTCAGTCTGAAGCTTTCTTT. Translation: CASSLIQSEAFF.